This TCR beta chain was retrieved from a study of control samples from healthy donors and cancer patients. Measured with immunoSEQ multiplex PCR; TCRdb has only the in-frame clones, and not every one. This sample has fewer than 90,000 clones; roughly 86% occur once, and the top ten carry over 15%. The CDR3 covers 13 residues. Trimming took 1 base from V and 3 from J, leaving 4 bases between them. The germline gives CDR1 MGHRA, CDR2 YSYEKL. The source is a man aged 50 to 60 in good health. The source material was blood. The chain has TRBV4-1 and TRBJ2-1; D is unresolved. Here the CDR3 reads CASSQGHYNEQFF. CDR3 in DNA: TGCGCCAGCAGCCAAGGACACTACAATGAGCAGTTCTTC.